These 28 T cell receptor beta chains came from one sample sequenced in a study of blood T cell repertoires in COVID-19. This table comes from immunoSEQ multiplex PCR, and its TCRdb copy is limited to in-frame clones, with some not included. The sample has more than 300,000 clones, 87% seen once; the top ten hold 1.5% to 2%. Sequencing input: PBMCs or T cells enriched from blood (not recorded which). These receptors originate from a man between 40 and 49 years old in a cohort exposed to, infected with or recovered from COVID-19 (not recorded which).

In the case of this clone: The sample contains more than one DNA sequence encoding this CDR3. The chain employs TRBV19 and TRBJ1-1; D unclear. The germline gives CDR1 LNHDA, CDR2 SQIVND (reference sequence). The CDR3 totals 13 residues. Trimming left V 2 bases short and J 3 bases short, with 7 bases between. CDR3 DNA: TGTGCCAGTAGTATAAAGGGAGACACTGAAGCTTTCTTT. It encodes CASSIKGDTEAFF.

The chain is built from TRBV5-6 and TRBJ2-5; perhaps TRBD2 as D (6 bases). The CDR3 is 14 amino acids. Per the germline V gene, CDR1 is SGHDT and CDR2 is YYEEEE. Between the trimmed V and J ends, which lost 4 bases and 5 bases, there was a span of 15 bases. This CDR3 reads CASSRTSGGETQYF. In DNA, the CDR3 is TGTGCCAGCAGCCGCACCTCAGGAGGGGAGACCCAGTACTTC.

The J gene is TRBJ1-1, the V gene TRBV10-1; D unclear. V was clipped by 4 bases and J by 5 bases, with 14 bases between them. The CDR3 spans 14 residues. Germline V gives CDR1 WNHNN, CDR2 SYGVQD (reference sequence). The CDR3 DNA reads as TGCGCCAGCAGTGTGCTGAGGGCGGGTACTGAAGCTTTCTTT. It encodes CASSVLRAGTEAFF.

J is TRBJ2-2 and V is TRBV5-1; maybe TRBD2 (5 bases). This CDR3 region has 14 residues. Germline CDR1 and CDR2: SGHRS and YFSETQ. V was trimmed by 1 base and J by 6 bases, leaving 10 bases between them. The chain's CDR3 is CASSLNGGAGELFF. CDR3 sequence (DNA): TGCGCCAGCAGCTTGAACGGAGGCGCCGGGGAGCTGTTTTTT.

The chain uses TRBV5-1 and TRBJ1-2, with D perhaps matching TRBD1 (5 bases). The germline V gene encodes CDR1 SGHRS and CDR2 YFSETQ. The CDR3 consists of 14 residues. Trimming cost V 4 bases and J 6 bases, with 16 bases left between them. The CDR3 coding sequence is TGCGCCAGCAGCGCCGACAGTCCTCGGGATGGCTACACCTTC. It specifies CASSADSPRDGYTF.

The chain is built from TRBV2 and TRBJ1-6, with D possibly matching TRBD1 (6 bases). With 6 bases removed from V and 6 bases from J, the gap between germline ends came to 15 bases. This CDR3 is built from 15 residues. Per the germline V gene, CDR1 is SNHLY and CDR2 is FYNNEI. In DNA form, the CDR3 reads TGTGCCAGCAGAACCCAGGGGAACGTTAATTCACCCCTCCACTTT. Translated: CASRTQGNVNSPLHF.

The J gene is TRBJ2-7, the V gene TRBV7-2, with 7 nucleotides matching TRBD2. Trimming removed 5 bases from V and 7 bases from J; junction bases left unmatched: 11. This CDR3 spans 14 amino acids. Germline loops: CDR1 SGHTA, CDR2 FQGNSA. The CDR3 reads CASSTSGTGGEQYF. The CDR3 bases are TGTGCCAGCAGCACGTCCGGGACCGGGGGGGAGCAGTACTTC. Supplemented by reference TRBV7-2 and TRBJ2-7, the full variable domain reads GAGVSQSPSNKVTEKGKDVELRCDPISGHTALYWYRQSLGQGLEFLIYFQGNSAPDKSGLPSDRFSAERTGGSVSTLTIQRTQQEDSAVYLCASSTSGTGGEQYFGPGTRLTVT.

This chain links TRBV25-1 with TRBJ2-7; the match to TRBD1 covers 7 bases. CDR1 and CDR2 from the germline V gene are MGHDK and SYGVNS. With V trimmed by 3 bases and J by 4 bases, 0 bases remained unmatched. The CDR3 is made up of 12 amino acids. In DNA form, the CDR3 reads TGTGCCAGCAGTGAGACAGGGTACGAGCAGTACTTC. Translating it yields CASSETGYEQYF.

The chain has TRBV7-3 and TRBJ2-1, with 7 bases matching TRBD2. V dropped 5 bases and J dropped 0; count of bases not matched to a gene: 16. This CDR3 region has 19 residues. Germline lookup yields CDR1 SGHTA and CDR2 FQGTGA. The CDR3 reads CASSPTLFSGQSSYNEQFF. In DNA, the CDR3 is TGTGCCAGCAGCCCGACACTTTTTAGCGGGCAGAGCTCCTACAATGAGCAGTTCTTC.

Concerning this clone itself: Other DNA sequences in this sample translate to the same CDR3. The rearrangement joins TRBV5-1 to TRBJ2-5, with 11 bases that match TRBD2. This CDR3 has 15 amino acids. The trim removed 0 bases at V and 4 bases at J, leaving 2 bases unmatched. Germline V gene sequence: CDR1 SGHRS, CDR2 YFSETQ. CDR3 in amino acids: CASSLATSGRETQYF. The CDR3, as DNA: TGCGCCAGCAGCTTGGCTACTAGCGGGAGAGAGACCCAGTACTTC.

The rearrangement links TRBV7-3 to TRBJ2-3; D is undetermined. CDR1 is SGHTA and CDR2 is FQGTGA in the germline V gene. V dropped 0 bases and J dropped 4 bases, with 2 bases sitting between them. The CDR3 length is 12 residues. The DNA of the CDR3 is TGTGCCAGCAGCTTAACCGCAGATACGCAGTATTTT. Protein sequence: CASSLTADTQYF.

This clone was seen just once. J is TRBJ1-1 and V is TRBV7-6; 9 bases are shared with TRBD1. V trimming: 4 bases; J trimming: 3 bases; junction bases outside the gene matches: 6. The CDR3 is made up of 15 amino acids. Germline V gives CDR1 SGHVS, CDR2 FNYEAQ. Written as DNA, the CDR3 is TGTGCCAGCAGCTCTCTGACAGGGGGTTACACTGAAGCTTTCTTT. Translating it yields CASSSLTGGYTEAFF.

V and J are TRBV9 and TRBJ1-3; 8 bases are a match to TRBD1. The CDR3 totals 15 residues. The V and J ends lost 0 bases and 7 bases, in that order; junction bases with no gene match: 6. The germline V gene has CDR1 SGDLS and CDR2 YYNGEE. In nucleotides, the CDR3 is TGTGCCAGCAGCGTAGGGAGCAGGGGGCGTAACACCATATATTTT. Translated, it gives CASSVGSRGRNTIYF.

This rearrangement joins TRBV4-1 to TRBJ2-7; 8 bases align to TRBD2. This CDR3 is 15 amino acids long. From germline, CDR1 is MGHRA and CDR2 YSYEKL. The junction had 7 bases not matched to a gene; V was cut back by 0 bases and J by 6 bases. This CDR3 is CASSQEGSGISEQYF. CDR3 in DNA: TGCGCCAGCAGCCAAGAAGGTAGCGGGATTAGCGAGCAGTACTTC.

The J gene is TRBJ2-7, the V gene TRBV30; D gene unclear. The V end lost 2 bases, the J end lost 4 bases, and 15 bases lay between the germline ends. CDR1 and CDR2 from the germline V gene are GTSNPN and SVGIG (reference sequence). This CDR3 has 14 residues. The CDR3 sequence is CAWSKRQTPYEQYF. The CDR3 coding sequence is TGTGCCTGGAGTAAGAGGCAGACTCCTTACGAGCAGTACTTC.

The chain recombines TRBV19 with TRBJ2-1; a possible D gene is TRBD2 (6 bases). The germline V gene encodes CDR1 LNHDA and CDR2 SQIVND (reference sequence). The CDR3 covers 15 residues. The germline V and J ends were trimmed by 8 bases and 2 bases, with 16 bases remaining between them. The CDR3 nucleotides are TGTGCCAGTCGGAGAGCCGGGAGTGCCTACAATGAGCAGTTCTTC. Protein sequence: CASRRAGSAYNEQFF.

The V and J genes are TRBV18 and TRBJ1-2; D is uncertain. V lost 2 bases and J lost 2, with 12 bases in between. The CDR3 runs to 15 residues. Germline assignment: CDR1 KGHSH and CDR2 LQKENI. Written as DNA, the CDR3 is TGTGCCAGCTCACCATCGCAGGCGCCAAACTATGGCTACACCTTC. This gives the protein CASSPSQAPNYGYTF.

The CDR3 DNA sequence: TGTGCCAGCAGCCAAGGGACAGGGGAAGGCTTTGAGCAGTACTTC. Residues: CASSQGTGEGFEQYF. The rearrangement links TRBV5-5 to TRBJ2-7, with 10 bases identical to TRBD1. Unmatched junction bases numbered 11, after V lost 4 bases and J lost 7 bases. CDR3 length: 15 residues. Germline loops: CDR1 SGHKS, CDR2 YYEKEE (reference sequence).

Only a few counts were recorded for this clone. The chain uses TRBV28 and TRBJ1-5; 7 nucleotides match TRBD1. The V gene end was trimmed by 4 bases and the J gene end by 3 bases; junction bases not matched to a gene: 6. From germline, CDR1 is MDHEN and CDR2 SYDVKM. The length of the CDR3 is 15 residues. The DNA of the CDR3 is TGTGCCAGCAGTTCCCAGGACAGGAACAATCAGCCCCAGCATTTT. This sequence encodes CASSSQDRNNQPQHF.

V gene TRBV10-2 combines with J gene TRBJ2-2; 10 nucleotides align to TRBD2. Germline assignment: CDR1 WSHSY and CDR2 SAAADI. With 6 bases clipped from V and 7 bases from J, the junction kept 11 bases outside the gene matches. The length of the CDR3 is 16 residues. The CDR3: CASRAGGGRTGGELFF. For the CDR3, the DNA is TGCGCCAGCAGAGCGGGAGGGGGGAGAACTGGCGGGGAGCTGTTTTTT.

For the CDR3, the DNA is TGTGCCAGCAGTGAAGGGGCGGGAGTCCAATACGAGCAGTACTTC. Its protein is CASSEGAGVQYEQYF. The chain combines TRBV6-1 with TRBJ2-7; TRBD2 agrees at 7 bases. CDR3 length: 15 residues. V dropped 1 base and J dropped 4; count of bases not matched to a gene: 7. From germline, CDR1 is MNHNS and CDR2 SASEGT.

The chain employs TRBV19 and TRBJ2-3; 7 bases are shared with TRBD2. Germline-derived CDR1 and CDR2 are LNHDA and SQIVND (reference sequence). This CDR3 is 15 amino acids long. J lost 0 bases, V lost 1 base, and 1 base had no gene match. This CDR3 is CASSIAAGSTDTQYF. The DNA for the CDR3 is TGTGCCAGTAGTATAGCAGCGGGAAGCACAGATACGCAGTATTTT.

In its sample, this clone was seen a few times. The chain has TRBV27 and TRBJ2-5; TRBD1 aligns across 8 bases. After removal of 8 bases from V and 5 bases from J, the junction contained 7 bases not matched to a gene. CDR1 and CDR2 (germline): MNHEY, SMNVEV (reference sequence). CDR3 length: 13 residues. CDR3 residues: CASGTGGSETQYF. In DNA form, the CDR3 reads TGTGCCAGCGGTACAGGGGGATCGGAGACCCAGTACTTC.

V and J are TRBV10-1 and TRBJ2-1; D is perhaps TRBD2 (5 bases). Trimming cost V 0 bases and J 6 bases, with 6 bases left between them. Germline CDR1 is WNHNN and CDR2 is SYGVQD (reference sequence). The CDR3 consists of 13 residues. The CDR3 nucleotides read TGCGCCAGCAGTGAGTCGGGAGTCAATGAGCAGTTCTTC. This gives the protein CASSESGVNEQFF.

The chain links TRBV24-1 to TRBJ2-5; TRBD1 is a possible D gene (5 bases). The V gene's germline CDR1 is KGHDR and CDR2 SFDVKD. Trimming left V 3 bases short and J 2 bases short, with 18 bases between. The CDR3 length is 17 residues. CDR3 loop: CATSDRQTGLGQETQYF. CDR3 bases: TGTGCCACCAGTGATCGACAGACGGGCCTGGGGCAAGAGACCCAGTACTTC.

The genes are TRBV7-2 and TRBJ2-5; 12 positions agree with TRBD2. The CDR3 covers 16 residues. Germline assignment: CDR1 SGHTA and CDR2 FQGNSA. The ends lost 0 bases at V and 2 bases at J; junction bases unmatched: 1. CDR3 in amino acids: CASSLAGTSGQETQYF. In nucleotides, the CDR3 is TGTGCCAGCAGCTTAGCCGGGACTAGCGGGCAAGAGACCCAGTACTTC.

V usage is TRBV7-9 and J usage is TRBJ2-7; a weak D match, TRBD1 (6 bases). V was cut by 5 bases and J by 5 bases, with 16 bases left in between. The CDR3 covers 14 residues. The germline V gene has CDR1 SEHNR and CDR2 FQNEAQ (reference sequence). In DNA, the CDR3 is TGTGCCAGCAGCAACAGGGCCACCCTCAACGAGCAGTACTTC. Encoded protein: CASSNRATLNEQYF. Drawing the rest from reference TRBV7-9 and TRBJ2-7, the complete variable domain is DTGVSQNPRHKITKRGQNVTFRCDPISEHNRLYWYRQTLGQGPEFLTYFQNEAQLEKSRLLSDRFSAERPKGSFSTLEIQRTEQGDSAMYLCASSNRATLNEQYFGPGTRLTVT.

The chain joins TRBV6-5 to TRBJ1-6; 10 bases fit TRBD1. J gave up 6 bases and V 7 bases, and 3 bases lay outside the gene matches. Looked up from germline, CDR1 is MNHEY and CDR2 is SVGAGI. The CDR3 totals 14 residues. The CDR3 loop reads CASTRTGGNSPLHF. CDR3 coding DNA: TGTGCCAGCACCCGGACAGGGGGTAATTCACCCCTCCACTTT.